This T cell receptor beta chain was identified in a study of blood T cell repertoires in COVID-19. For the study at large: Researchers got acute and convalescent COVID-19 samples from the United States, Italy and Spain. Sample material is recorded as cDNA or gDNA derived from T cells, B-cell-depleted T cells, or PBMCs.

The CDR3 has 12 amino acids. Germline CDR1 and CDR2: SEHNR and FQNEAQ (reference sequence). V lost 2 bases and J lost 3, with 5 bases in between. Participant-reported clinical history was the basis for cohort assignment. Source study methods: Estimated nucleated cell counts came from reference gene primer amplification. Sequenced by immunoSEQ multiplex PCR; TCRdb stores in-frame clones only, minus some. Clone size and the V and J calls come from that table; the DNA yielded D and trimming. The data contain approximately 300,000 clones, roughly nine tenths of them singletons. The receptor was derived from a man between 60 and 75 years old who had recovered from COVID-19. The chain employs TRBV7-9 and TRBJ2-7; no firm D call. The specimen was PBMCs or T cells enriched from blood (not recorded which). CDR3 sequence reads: CASSLTGYEQYF. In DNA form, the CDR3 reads TGTGCCAGCAGCTTAACCGGCTACGAGCAGTACTTC.